The 7 T cell receptor beta chains below were found in one sample sequenced in a study of blood T cell repertoires in COVID-19. Repertoires were generated with immunoSEQ multiplex PCR, while TCRdb's copy carries only in-frame clones and drops some. The table includes under 140,000 clones, around 76% detected once. The sample consisted of peripheral blood. The receptors derive from a woman older than 75 with acute or convalescent COVID-19.

The sample holds one count of this clone. The rearrangement uses TRBV7-9 and TRBJ2-7; D perhaps matches TRBD1 (6 bases). The germline V gene has CDR1 SEHNR and CDR2 FQNEAQ (reference sequence). The germline V and J ends were trimmed by 6 bases and 3 bases, with 12 bases remaining between them. CDR3 length: 13 amino acids. DNA for the CDR3: TGTGCCAGCAGTCCAACAGGGAACTACGAGCAGTACTTC. Encoded protein: CASSPTGNYEQYF.

This chain links TRBV21-1 with TRBJ2-3; the tabulated D call, TRBD1, remains unverified against the DNA. TRBV21-1 is shown as a pseudogene. CDR3 length: 11 amino acids. The CDR3 region has the DNA TGTGCCAGCAGGTTCATAGATACGCAGTATTTT. Translated, it gives CASRFIDTQYF.

The chain is built from TRBV4-2 and TRBJ2-2; 7 nucleotides align to TRBD2. This CDR3 is built from 16 residues. After removal of 0 bases from V and 3 bases from J, the junction contained 4 bases not matched to a gene. Germline CDR1 and CDR2: LGHNA and YNFKEQ. The CDR3 bases are TGTGCCAGCAGCCAAGAACCTAGCGGTTACACCGGGGAGCTGTTTTTT. This encodes CASSQEPSGYTGELFF.

This chain uses TRBV4-2 with TRBJ1-5; 9 bases map to TRBD1. With V trimmed by 0 bases and J by 6 bases, 3 bases remained unmatched. CDR3 size: 15 residues. Germline lookup yields CDR1 LGHNA and CDR2 YNFKEQ. The CDR3 protein is CASSQDRTGVQPQHF. The CDR3 DNA is TGTGCCAGCAGCCAAGATAGGACAGGGGTTCAGCCCCAGCATTTT.

The sample holds a few counts of this clone. The rearrangement joins TRBV20-1 to TRBJ1-2, with D unclear. This CDR3 comprises 11 residues. The V end lost 6 bases, the J end lost 7 bases, and 12 bases lay between the germline ends. The germline V gene encodes CDR1 DFQATT and CDR2 SNEGSKA (reference sequence). The CDR3 reads CSAQPGSGYTF. The CDR3 bases are TGCAGTGCACAGCCTGGGAGTGGCTACACCTTC.

The chain recombines TRBV13 with TRBJ1-1; D unclear. Per germline, CDR1 PRHDT and CDR2 FYEKMQ (reference sequence). V dropped 0 bases and J dropped 1 base, with 6 bases sitting between them. The CDR3 totals 14 residues. The CDR3 DNA is TGTGCCAGCAGCTTAGGCAGGCCGAACACTGAAGCTTTCTTT. It specifies CASSLGRPNTEAFF.

The rearrangement links TRBV5-4 to TRBJ2-1; TRBD2 aligns across 10 bases. The V gene end was trimmed by 4 bases and the J gene end by 5 bases; junction bases not matched to a gene: 6. The CDR3 contains 15 residues. Germline CDR1 and CDR2: SGHNT and YYREEE (reference sequence). For the CDR3, the DNA is TGTGCCAGCAGCGTCCGGACTAGCGGTAACAATGAGCAGTTCTTC. Translating it yields CASSVRTSGNNEQFF.